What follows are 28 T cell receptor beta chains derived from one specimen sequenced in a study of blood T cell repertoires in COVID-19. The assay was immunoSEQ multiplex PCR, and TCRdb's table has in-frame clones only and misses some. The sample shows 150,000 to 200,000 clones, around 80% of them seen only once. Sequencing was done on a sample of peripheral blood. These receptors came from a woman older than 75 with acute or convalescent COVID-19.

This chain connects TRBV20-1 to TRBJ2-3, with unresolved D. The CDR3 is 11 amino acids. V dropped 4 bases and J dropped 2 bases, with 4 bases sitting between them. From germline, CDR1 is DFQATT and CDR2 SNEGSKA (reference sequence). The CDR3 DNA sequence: TGCAGTGCTACCCACACAGATACGCAGTATTTT. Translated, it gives CSATHTDTQYF.

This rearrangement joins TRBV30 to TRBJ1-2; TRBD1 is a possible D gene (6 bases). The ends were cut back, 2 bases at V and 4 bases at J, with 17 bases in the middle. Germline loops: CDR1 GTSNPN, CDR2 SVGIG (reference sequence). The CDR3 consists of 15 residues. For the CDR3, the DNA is TGTGCCTGGAGTCAGGGCGGGGGGCGTATCTATGGCTACACCTTC. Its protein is CAWSQGGGRIYGYTF.

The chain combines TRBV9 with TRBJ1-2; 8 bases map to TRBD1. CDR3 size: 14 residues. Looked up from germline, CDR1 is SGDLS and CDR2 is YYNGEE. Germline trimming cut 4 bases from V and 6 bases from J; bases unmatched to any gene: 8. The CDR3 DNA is TGTGCCAGCAGCCCAGACAGGGGTAGCGATGGCTACACCTTC. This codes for CASSPDRGSDGYTF.

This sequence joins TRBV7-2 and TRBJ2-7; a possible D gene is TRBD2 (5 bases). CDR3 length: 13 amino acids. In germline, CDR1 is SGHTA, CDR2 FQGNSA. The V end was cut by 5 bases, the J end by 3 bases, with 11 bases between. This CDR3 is CASSVSRDYEQYF. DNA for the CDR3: TGTGCCAGCAGCGTAAGTCGGGACTACGAGCAGTACTTC.

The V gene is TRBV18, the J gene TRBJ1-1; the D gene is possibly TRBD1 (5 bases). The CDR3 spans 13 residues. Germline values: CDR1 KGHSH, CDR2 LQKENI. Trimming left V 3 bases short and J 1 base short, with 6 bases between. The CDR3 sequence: CASSPTGNTEAFF. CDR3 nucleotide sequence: TGTGCCAGCTCACCCACAGGGAACACTGAAGCTTTCTTT.

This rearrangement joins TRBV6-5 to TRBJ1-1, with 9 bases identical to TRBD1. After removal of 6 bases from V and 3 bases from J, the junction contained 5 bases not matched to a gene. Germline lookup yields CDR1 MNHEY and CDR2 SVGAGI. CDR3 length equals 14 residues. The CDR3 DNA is TGTGCCAGCAGCCAAGACAGGGGGGACACTGAAGCTTTCTTT. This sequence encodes CASSQDRGDTEAFF.

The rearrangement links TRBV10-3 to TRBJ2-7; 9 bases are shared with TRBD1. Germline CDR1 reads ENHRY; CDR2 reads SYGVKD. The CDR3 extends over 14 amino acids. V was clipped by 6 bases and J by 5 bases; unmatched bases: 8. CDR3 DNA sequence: TGTGCCATCAGGTCGGGGACAGGGAACAACGAGCAGTACTTC. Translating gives CAIRSGTGNNEQYF.

The CDR3 sequence is CASSQRQDNSEAFF. CDR3 nucleotide sequence: TGTGCCAGCAGCCAACGGCAGGACAACTCTGAAGCTTTCTTT. The chain couples TRBV3-1 (or the pseudogene TRBV3-2) to TRBJ1-1; perhaps TRBD1 as D (5 bases). V lost 2 bases to trimming and J lost 6 bases, with 13 bases between them. Germline CDR1 is LGHDT and CDR2 is YNNKEL (reference sequence). This CDR3 contains 14 residues.

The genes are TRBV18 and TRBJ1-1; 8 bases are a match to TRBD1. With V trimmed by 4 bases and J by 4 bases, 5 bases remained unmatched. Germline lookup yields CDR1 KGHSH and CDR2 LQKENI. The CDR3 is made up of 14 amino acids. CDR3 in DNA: TGTGCCAGCTCACAAGACAGGGGATTCACTGAAGCTTTCTTT. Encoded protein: CASSQDRGFTEAFF.

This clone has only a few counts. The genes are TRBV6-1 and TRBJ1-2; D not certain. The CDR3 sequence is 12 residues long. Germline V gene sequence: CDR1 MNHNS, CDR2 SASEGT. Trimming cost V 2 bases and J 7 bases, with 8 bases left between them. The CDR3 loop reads CASSENGIGYTF. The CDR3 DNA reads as TGTGCCAGCAGTGAAAATGGCATTGGCTACACCTTC.

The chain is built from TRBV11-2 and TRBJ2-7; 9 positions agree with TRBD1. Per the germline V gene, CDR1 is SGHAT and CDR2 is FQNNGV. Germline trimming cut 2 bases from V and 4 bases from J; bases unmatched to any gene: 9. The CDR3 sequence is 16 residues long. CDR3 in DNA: TGTGCCAGCAGCTTAAACCTGGGGACAGGGAAATACGAGCAGTACTTC. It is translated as CASSLNLGTGKYEQYF.

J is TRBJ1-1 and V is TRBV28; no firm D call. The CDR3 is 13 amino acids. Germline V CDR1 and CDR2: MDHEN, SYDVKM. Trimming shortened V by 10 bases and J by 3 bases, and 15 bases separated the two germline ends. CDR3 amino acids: CATHTRVDTEAFF. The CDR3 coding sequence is TGTGCCACCCATACTAGGGTTGACACTGAAGCTTTCTTT.

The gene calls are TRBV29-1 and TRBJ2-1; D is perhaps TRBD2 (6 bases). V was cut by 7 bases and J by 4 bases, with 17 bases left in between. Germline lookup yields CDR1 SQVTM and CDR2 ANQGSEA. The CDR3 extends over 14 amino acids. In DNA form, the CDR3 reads TGCAGCGGACTGGGGGGTCAAAGATACAATGAGCAGTTCTTC. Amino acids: CSGLGGQRYNEQFF.

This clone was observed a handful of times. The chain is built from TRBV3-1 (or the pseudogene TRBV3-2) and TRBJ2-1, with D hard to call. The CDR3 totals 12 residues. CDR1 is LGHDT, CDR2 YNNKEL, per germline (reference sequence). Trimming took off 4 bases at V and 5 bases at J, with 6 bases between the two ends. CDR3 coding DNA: TGTGCCAGCAGCCGCTCAGACAATGAGCAGTTCTTC. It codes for CASSRSDNEQFF.

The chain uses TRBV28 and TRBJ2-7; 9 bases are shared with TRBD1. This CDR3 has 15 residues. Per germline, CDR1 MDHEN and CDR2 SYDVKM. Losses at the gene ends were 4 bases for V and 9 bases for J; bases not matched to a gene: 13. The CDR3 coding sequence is TGTGCCAGCAGTTCGGGGACAGGGACCATGGGATGGCAGTACTTC. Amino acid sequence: CASSSGTGTMGWQYF.

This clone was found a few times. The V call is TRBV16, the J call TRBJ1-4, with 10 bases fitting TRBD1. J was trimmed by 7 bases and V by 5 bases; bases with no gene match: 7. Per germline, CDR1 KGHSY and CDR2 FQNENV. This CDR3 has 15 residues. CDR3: CASSEQTGGREKLFF. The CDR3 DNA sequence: TGTGCCAGCAGCGAACAGACAGGGGGCCGTGAAAAACTGTTTTTT.

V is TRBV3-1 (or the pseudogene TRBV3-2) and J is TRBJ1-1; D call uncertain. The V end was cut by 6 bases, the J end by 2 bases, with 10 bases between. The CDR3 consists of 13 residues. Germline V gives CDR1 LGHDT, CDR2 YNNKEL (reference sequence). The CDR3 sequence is CASRPQVNTEAFF. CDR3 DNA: TGTGCCAGCAGACCGCAGGTAAACACTGAAGCTTTCTTT.

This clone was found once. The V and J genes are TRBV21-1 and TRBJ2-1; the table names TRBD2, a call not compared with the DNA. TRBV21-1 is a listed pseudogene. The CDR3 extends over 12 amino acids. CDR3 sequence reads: CARALRYNEQFF. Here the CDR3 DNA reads TGTGCCCGAGCCCTCCGGTACAATGAGCAGTTCTTC.

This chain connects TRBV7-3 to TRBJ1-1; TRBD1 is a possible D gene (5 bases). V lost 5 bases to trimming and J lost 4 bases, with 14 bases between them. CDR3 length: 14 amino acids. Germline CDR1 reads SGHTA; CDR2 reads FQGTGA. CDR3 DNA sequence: TGTGCCAGCAGCATCTATCAGGGTTCCACTGAAGCTTTCTTT. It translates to CASSIYQGSTEAFF.

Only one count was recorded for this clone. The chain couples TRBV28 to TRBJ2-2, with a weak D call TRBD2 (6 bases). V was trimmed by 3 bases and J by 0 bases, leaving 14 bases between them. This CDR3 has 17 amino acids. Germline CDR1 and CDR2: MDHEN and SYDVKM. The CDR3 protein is CASSFAGLPANTGELFF. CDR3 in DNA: TGTGCCAGCAGTTTCGCGGGACTTCCCGCGAACACCGGGGAGCTGTTTTTT. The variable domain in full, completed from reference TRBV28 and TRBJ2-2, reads DVKVTQSSRYLVKRTGEKVFLECVQDMDHENMFWYRQDPGLGLRLIYFSYDVKMKEKGDIPEGYSVSREKKERFSLILESASTNQTSMYLCASSFAGLPANTGELFFGEGSRLTVL.

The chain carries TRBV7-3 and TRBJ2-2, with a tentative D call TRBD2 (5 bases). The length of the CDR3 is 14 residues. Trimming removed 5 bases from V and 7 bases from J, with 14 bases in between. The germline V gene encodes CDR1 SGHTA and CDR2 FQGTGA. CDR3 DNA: TGTGCCAGCAGCCATTTCCGGGGTAACGGGGAGCTGTTTTTT. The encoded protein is CASSHFRGNGELFF. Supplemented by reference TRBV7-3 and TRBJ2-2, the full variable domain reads GAGVSQTPSNKVTEKGKYVELRCDPISGHTALYWYRQSLGQGPEFLIYFQGTGAADDSGLPNDRFFAVRPEGSVSTLKIQRTERGDSAVYLCASSHFRGNGELFFGEGSRLTVL.

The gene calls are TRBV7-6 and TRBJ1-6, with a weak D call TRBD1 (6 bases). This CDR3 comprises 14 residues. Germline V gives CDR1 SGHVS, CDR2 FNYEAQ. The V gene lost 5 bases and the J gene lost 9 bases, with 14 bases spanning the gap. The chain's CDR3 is CASSVDSVGSPLHF. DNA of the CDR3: TGTGCCAGCAGCGTGGACAGCGTGGGTTCACCCCTCCACTTT.

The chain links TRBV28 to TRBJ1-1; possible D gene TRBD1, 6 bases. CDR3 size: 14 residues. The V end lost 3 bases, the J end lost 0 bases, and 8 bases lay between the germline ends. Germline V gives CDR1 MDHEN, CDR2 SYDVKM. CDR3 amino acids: CASSFGTLNTEAFF. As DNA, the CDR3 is TGTGCCAGCAGTTTCGGGACACTGAACACTGAAGCTTTCTTT.

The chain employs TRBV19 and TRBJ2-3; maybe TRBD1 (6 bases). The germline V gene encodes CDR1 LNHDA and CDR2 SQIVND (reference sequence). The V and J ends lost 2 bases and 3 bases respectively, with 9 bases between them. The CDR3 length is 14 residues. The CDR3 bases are TGTGCCAGTAGTATAACCCAGGGGACAGATACGCAGTATTTT. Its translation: CASSITQGTDTQYF.

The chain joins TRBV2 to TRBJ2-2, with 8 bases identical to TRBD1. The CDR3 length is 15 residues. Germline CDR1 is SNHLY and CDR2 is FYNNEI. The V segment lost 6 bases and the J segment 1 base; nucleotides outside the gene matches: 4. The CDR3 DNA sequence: TGTGCCAGCAGGAGGGACAGGCAGAACACCGGGGAGCTGTTTTTT. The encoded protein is CASRRDRQNTGELFF.

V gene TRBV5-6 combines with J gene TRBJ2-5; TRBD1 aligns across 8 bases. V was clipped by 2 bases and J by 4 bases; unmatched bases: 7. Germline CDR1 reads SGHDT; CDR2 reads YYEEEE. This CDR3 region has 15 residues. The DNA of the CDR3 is TGTGCCAGCAGCTTCACCAGGGGGCCCAGAGAGACCCAGTACTTC. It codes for CASSFTRGPRETQYF.

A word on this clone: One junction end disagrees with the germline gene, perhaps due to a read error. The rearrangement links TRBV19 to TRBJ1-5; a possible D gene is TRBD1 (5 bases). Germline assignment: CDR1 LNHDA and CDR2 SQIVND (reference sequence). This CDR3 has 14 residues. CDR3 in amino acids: CASSISGVNQPQHF. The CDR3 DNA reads TGTGCCAGCAGTATATCGGGGGTCAATCAGCCCCAGCATTTT.

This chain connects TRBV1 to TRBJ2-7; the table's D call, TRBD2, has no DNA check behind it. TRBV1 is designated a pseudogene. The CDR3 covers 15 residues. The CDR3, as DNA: TGCACCAGCAGCCAAGATTTACGGGGGGCATACGAGCAGTACTTC. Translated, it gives CTSSQDLRGAYEQYF.